These T cell receptor beta chains were read from a single sample in a study of cytomegalovirus exposure and HLA in healthy donors. Sequencing was performed with immunoSEQ multiplex PCR; in TCRdb, only in-frame clones are kept and a portion is missing. The sample lists fewer than 250,000 clones, around 75% occurring once. The sequenced sample consisted of PBMCs. All receptors come from a woman younger than 45 in good health and CMV-seropositive. Each CDR3 is given with its conserved first and last residue. A D gene is named only where the DNA matches it firmly. The size entry is marked missing in some rows and otherwise reads once, few, many or a size class.

V gene,D gene,clone size,J gene,CDR3 protein,CDR3 DNA
TRBV19,TRBD1,.,TRBJ2-7,CASSAGQDYEQYF,TGTGCCAGTAGTGCCGGACAGGACTACGAGCAGTACTTC
TRBV7-7,.,.,TRBJ2-1,CASSLGRKSSYNEQFF,TGTGCTAGCAGCTTAGGGCGGAAGAGCTCCTACAATGAGCAGTTCTTC
TRBV7-2,TRBD2,.,TRBJ2-2,CASSLISSGRAGELFF,TGTGCCAGCAGCTTAATAAGTAGCGGGAGGGCCGGGGAGCTGTTTTTT
TRBV10-1,TRBD1,.,TRBJ1-1,CASSEGYRGQSEAFF,TGCGCCAGCAGTGAGGGATACCGGGGACAGTCTGAAGCTTTCTTT
TRBV6-6,TRBD1,.,TRBJ2-7,CASAPGQPYEQYF,TGTGCCAGCGCGCCGGGACAGCCCTACGAGCAGTACTTC
TRBV7-8,.,once,TRBJ2-3,CASSPWDGGLTDTQYF,TGTGCCAGCAGCCCATGGGACGGGGGGCTAACAGATACGCAGTATTTT
TRBV28,TRBD1,.,TRBJ1-1,CASRTGGTEAFF,TGTGCCAGCAGGACAGGGGGGACTGAAGCTTTCTTT
TRBV23-1,.,.,TRBJ2-7,CASSHPAYEQYF,TGCGCCAGCAGTCACCCTGCCTACGAGCAGTACTTC
TRBV19,.,.,TRBJ1-5,CASSARGSRGVSNQPQHF,TGTGCCAGTAGTGCACGAGGGAGCAGGGGAGTGAGCAATCAGCCCCAGCATTTT
TRBV5-6,TRBD2,.,TRBJ2-2,CASSVGLAGGTGELFF,TGTGCCAGCAGCGTCGGACTAGCGGGAGGAACCGGGGAGCTGTTTTTT